Below are 20 T cell receptor beta chains sequenced from a single sample in a study of cytomegalovirus exposure and HLA in healthy donors. With 60 Vbeta and 13 Jbeta primers, the PCR was carried out. Sequenced by immunoSEQ multiplex PCR; TCRdb stores in-frame clones only, minus some. The sample lists 130,000 to 150,000 clones; 70% to 90% were seen once. The material sequenced was PBMCs. The source is a woman aged 40 to 50 in good health and CMV-seropositive.

In its sample, this clone was seen a few times. The chain combines TRBV19 with TRBJ2-5, with TRBD1 as a possible D gene (5 bases). Matching the DNA end better, TRBJ2-7 makes the J call doubtful. The CDR3 has 13 residues. The germline V gene encodes CDR1 LNHDA and CDR2 SQIVND (reference sequence). CDR3 DNA: TGTGCCAGTAGTATGGTCAGGGACTACGAGCAGTACTTC. It is translated as CASSMVRDYEQYF.

The chain uses TRBV18 and TRBJ2-2, with 8 bases identical to TRBD1. This CDR3 has 14 amino acids. Germline values: CDR1 KGHSH, CDR2 LQKENI. V shed 7 bases and J 6 bases; nucleotides not matched to a gene: 7. This CDR3 is CASFGQGKAGELFF. For the CDR3, the DNA is TGTGCCAGCTTTGGACAGGGAAAGGCCGGGGAGCTGTTTTTT. Full variable domain (rest looked up from reference TRBV18 and TRBJ2-2): NAGVMQNPRHLVRRRGQEARLRCSPMKGHSHVYWYRQLPEEGLKFMVYLQKENIIDESGMPKERFSAEFPKEGPSILRIQQVVRGDSAAYFCASFGQGKAGELFFGEGSRLTVL.

This chain uses TRBV5-1 with TRBJ2-2; TRBD2 matches at 10 bases. The germline V gene has CDR1 SGHRS and CDR2 YFSETQ. This CDR3 is built from 18 residues. Trimming removed 4 bases from V and 2 bases from J; junction bases left unmatched: 11. The CDR3 bases are TGCGCCAGCAGCGCCACACCTAGCGGGGGCCTAAACACCGGGGAGCTGTTTTTT. Protein sequence: CASSATPSGGLNTGELFF.

The CDR3 is CASSSSGLTLDEQFF. CDR3 nucleotide sequence: TGTGCCAGCAGTTCGAGTGGGCTAACGCTCGATGAGCAGTTCTTC. The chain recombines TRBV7-2 with TRBJ2-1; D is undetermined. The germline gives CDR1 SGHTA, CDR2 FQGNSA. This CDR3 contains 15 residues. Trimming took off 6 bases at V and 8 bases at J, with 20 bases between the two ends.

V is TRBV7-9 and J is TRBJ2-3; 9 bases match TRBD2. Germline CDR1 reads SEHNR; CDR2 reads FQNEAQ (reference sequence). Trimming took 6 bases from V and 0 from J; bases not matched to a gene: 4. The CDR3 is made up of 15 amino acids. CDR3 amino acids: CASRQSGGSTDTQYF. DNA of the CDR3: TGTGCCAGCAGACAAAGCGGGGGGAGCACAGATACGCAGTATTTT.

This chain uses TRBV10-3 with TRBJ2-3, with D possibly matching TRBD2 (7 bases). Trimming removed 8 bases at V and 1 base at J, with 13 bases between. CDR1 is ENHRY, CDR2 SYGVKD, per germline. The CDR3 consists of 14 residues. The CDR3 DNA reads TGTGCCATCGTAAACGGGGGGCGCACAGATACGCAGTATTTT. This codes for CAIVNGGRTDTQYF.

V gene TRBV28 combines with J gene TRBJ2-7; D is uncertain. The CDR3 length is 13 residues. Trimming cost V 2 bases and J 2 bases, with 7 bases left between them. The germline V gene encodes CDR1 MDHEN and CDR2 SYDVKM. Here the CDR3 DNA reads TGTGCCAGCAGTTTACCCCTTACCTACGAGCAGTACTTC. This sequence encodes CASSLPLTYEQYF.

The chain joins TRBV6-5 to TRBJ2-1, with 7 bases identical to TRBD2. This CDR3 has 15 residues. Looked up from germline, CDR1 is MNHEY and CDR2 is SVGAGI. With V trimmed by 6 bases and J by 8 bases, 13 bases remained unmatched. CDR3 loop: CASSQRLAAVYEQFF. The CDR3, as DNA: TGTGCCAGCAGCCAAAGGCTAGCGGCGGTCTATGAGCAGTTCTTC.

The CDR3 region has the DNA TGTGCCAGTAGTATATTACAGCAGCCCCAGCATTTT. Residues: CASSILQQPQHF. The V gene is TRBV19, the J gene TRBJ1-5; D is unresolved. Germline CDR1 is LNHDA and CDR2 is SQIVND (reference sequence). Trimming pared 2 bases from V and 7 bases from J, leaving 6 bases between. The CDR3 totals 12 residues. The full variable domain, completed using reference TRBV19 and TRBJ1-5, is DGGITQSPKYLFRKEGQNVTLSCEQNLNHDAMYWYRQDPGQGLRLIYYSQIVNDFQKGDIAEGYSVSREKKESFPLTVTSAQKNPTAFYLCASSILQQPQHFGDGTRLSIL.

The chain carries TRBV9 and TRBJ2-3; 8 nucleotides line up with TRBD2. V lost 0 bases, J lost 7 bases, and 7 bases stayed unmatched. Germline CDR1 SGDLS, CDR2 YYNGEE. The CDR3 extends over 15 amino acids. CDR3 in amino acids: CASSVAGSGGYTQYF. The CDR3 DNA sequence: TGTGCCAGCAGCGTAGCGGGCTCGGGGGGGTATACGCAGTATTTT.

This chain joins TRBV29-1 and TRBJ2-5, with D perhaps TRBD2 (6 bases). The last part of the DNA fits TRBJ2-7 better; the J call may be wrong. Germline V gene sequence: CDR1 SQVTM, CDR2 ANQGSEA. The CDR3 has 12 amino acids. CDR3 region: CSVRRGFREQYF. The DNA for the CDR3 is TGCAGCGTCCGGAGGGGATTCCGCGAGCAGTACTTC.

The chain employs TRBV27 and TRBJ2-3, with 8 bases matching TRBD2. V shed 3 bases and J 2 bases; nucleotides not matched to a gene: 7. The CDR3 extends over 16 amino acids. Germline V gene sequence: CDR1 MNHEY, CDR2 SMNVEV (reference sequence). DNA of the CDR3: TGTGCCAGCAGTTTGCGTGGCGGGAGGAACACAGATACGCAGTATTTT. Protein product: CASSLRGGRNTDTQYF.

The gene calls are TRBV4-3 and TRBJ1-4, with TRBD1 matching 7 bases. The germline gives CDR1 LGHNA, CDR2 YSLEER. The CDR3 sequence is 15 residues long. The junction had 9 bases not matched to a gene; V was cut back by 4 bases and J by 7 bases. CDR3 DNA sequence: TGCGCCAGCAGCCTCTCAGGGGGTGGCGGTGAAAAACTGTTTTTT. It translates to CASSLSGGGGEKLFF.

V is TRBV4-3 and J is TRBJ2-2; TRBD2 matches 12 bases. Losses at the gene ends were 4 bases for V and 5 bases for J; bases not matched to a gene: 2. This CDR3 region has 15 residues. The germline gives CDR1 LGHNA, CDR2 YSLEER. DNA for the CDR3: TGCGCCAGCAGCCTCGGACTAGCGGGGACCGGGGAGCTGTTTTTT. It codes for CASSLGLAGTGELFF.

The rearrangement uses TRBV27 and TRBJ2-2; the match to TRBD1 covers 9 bases. Per germline, CDR1 MNHEY and CDR2 SMNVEV (reference sequence). CDR3 length: 18 residues. V lost 5 bases to trimming and J lost 0 bases; unmatched junction nucleotides: 10. The CDR3 nucleotides read TGTGCCAGCAGTCGCCGAGGGACAGGGTTCGCGAACACCGGGGAGCTGTTTTTT. Residues: CASSRRGTGFANTGELFF.

The CDR3 sequence: CASSLLASGGQETQYF. The CDR3 nucleotides read TGTGCCAGCAGTTTGTTGGCTAGCGGGGGCCAAGAGACCCAGTACTTC. J is TRBJ2-5 and V is TRBV28; 10 bases agree with TRBD2. The CDR3 covers 16 residues. V lost 3 bases and J lost 1; bases outside the gene matches: 5. Germline V lookup: CDR1 MDHEN, CDR2 SYDVKM.

V usage is TRBV27 and J usage is TRBJ2-1, with a weak D call TRBD2 (5 bases). The CDR3 is 14 amino acids. Trimming pared 3 bases from V and 2 bases from J, leaving 8 bases between. Per the germline V gene, CDR1 is MNHEY and CDR2 is SMNVEV (reference sequence). The CDR3 DNA reads TGTGCCAGCAGTTTTGCGGGCCCCTACAATGAGCAGTTCTTC. Encoded protein: CASSFAGPYNEQFF.

The chain recombines TRBV30 with TRBJ2-3, with 8 bases identical to TRBD2. CDR3 size: 17 residues. Losses at the gene ends were 2 bases for V and 2 bases for J; bases not matched to a gene: 12. CDR1 and CDR2 from the germline V gene are GTSNPN and SVGIG (reference sequence). CDR3 coding DNA: TGTGCCTGGAGTTTTTCCACGGGGGGGATCCTCACAGATACGCAGTATTTT. It yields the protein CAWSFSTGGILTDTQYF.

The V call is TRBV23-1, the J call TRBJ2-5, with D possibly matching TRBD1 (6 bases). TRBV23-1 is assigned to the ORF class and has an uncertain function. V shed 4 bases and J shed 4 bases, with 19 bases lying between them. CDR3 length: 16 amino acids. The DNA of the CDR3 is TGCGCCAGCAGTCTAGGGACACTTAAAATGGGAGAGACCCAGTACTTC. Translation gives CASSLGTLKMGETQYF.

J is TRBJ1-2 and V is TRBV15; D gene ambiguous. CDR1 and CDR2 from the germline V gene are LNHNV and YYDKDF (reference sequence). Trimming removed 1 base from V and 6 bases from J, with 9 bases in between. The CDR3 contains 13 residues. The chain's CDR3 is CATSRGGGNGYTF. The CDR3 nucleotides read TGTGCCACCAGCAGAGGGGGAGGCAATGGCTACACCTTC.